These 22 T cell receptor beta chains share one sample of origin, sequenced in a study of response to subunit inactivated influenza vaccine (dated by TCRdb to between 2018 and 2020). Libraries came from RT-PCR. The sequencer listed for this sample is Illumina HiSeq 2500. Starting from the raw public reads, TCRdb applied fastp trimming at Q25, assembled clones with MiXCR and retained in-frame beta chains. Each CDR3 protein gets just one entry, which takes the most common genes and DNA from the rows behind it. This sample holds 860,000 or so distinct CDR3 sequences; approximately 21% were observed only once. Roughly a tenth of the sample is held by the ten biggest clonotypes. The input for sequencing was PBMCs from blood, taken roughly 5 days after vaccination. These receptors all come from a man aged 45-65 years who received an inactivated influenza vaccine. Donor details come from another sample of the same person, matched by shared clones.

The gene calls are TRBV20-1 and TRBJ2-3; D may be TRBD1 or TRBD2 (5 bases each). This CDR3 contains 13 residues. Looked up from germline, CDR1 is DFQATT and CDR2 is SNEGSKA (reference sequence). In DNA, the CDR3 is TGCAGGGGTGGGACGCCTGGCGCAGATACGCAGTATTTT. Translating it yields CRGGTPGADTQYF.

This clonotype was seen many times. The chain uses TRBV6-5 and TRBJ2-2, with no clear D. V lost 0 bases, J lost 0 bases, and 5 bases lay in between. The CDR3 consists of 15 residues. CDR1 MNHEY and CDR2 SVGAGI come from the germline V gene. The CDR3 nucleotides are TGTGCCAGCAGTTACTCAGGTCCGAACACCGGGGAGCTGTTTTTT. This codes for CASSYSGPNTGELFF.

This clonotype was detected only a few times. V usage is TRBV18 and J usage is TRBJ2-2; D remains unclear. The CDR3 is made up of 13 amino acids. CDR1 and CDR2 (germline): KGHSH, LQKENI. V gave up 1 base and J gave up 8 bases, with 8 bases separating them. The CDR3 protein is CASSPQVTGELFF. DNA of the CDR3: TGTGCCAGCTCACCACAGGTGACGGGGGAGCTGTTTTTT. Using reference TRBV18 and TRBJ2-2 for the parts outside the CDR3, the full variable domain is NAGVMQNPRHLVRRRGQEARLRCSPMKGHSHVYWYRQLPEEGLKFMVYLQKENIIDESGMPKERFSAEFPKEGPSILRIQQVVRGDSAAYFCASSPQVTGELFFGEGSRLTVL.

This clonotype was observed a few times. The chain couples TRBV12-3 or TRBV12-4 to TRBJ2-7, with no clear D. V lost 2 bases, J lost 6 bases, and 11 bases lay in between. The CDR3 length is 13 residues. The CDR3 sequence is CASSLSPGIEQYF. CDR3 in DNA: TGTGCCAGCAGTTTATCTCCAGGCATCGAGCAGTACTTC.

This clonotype was counted at least ten times. This chain joins TRBV5-4 and TRBJ1-6, with 7 bases fitting TRBD1. The germline V gene encodes CDR1 SGHNT and CDR2 YYREEE (reference sequence). Trimming removed 4 bases from V and 9 bases from J; junction bases left unmatched: 10. The CDR3 contains 15 residues. CDR3 sequence reads: CASSLQTGATSPLHF. Here the CDR3 DNA reads TGTGCCAGCAGCCTCCAAACAGGGGCCACTTCACCCCTCCACTTT.

The chain couples TRBV6-5 to TRBJ1-5; D uncertain. The CDR3 covers 14 residues. Trimming removed 4 bases from V and 0 bases from J, with 7 bases in between. Germline CDR1 is MNHEY and CDR2 is SVGAGI. The CDR3 loop reads CASSSPHSNQPQHF. The CDR3 region has the DNA TGTGCCAGCAGTTCCCCCCATAGCAATCAGCCCCAGCATTTT.

The chain uses TRBV4-2 and TRBJ2-7; TRBD1 matches at 8 bases. V lost 3 bases, J lost 2 bases, and 9 bases stayed unmatched. The germline V gene has CDR1 LGHNA and CDR2 YNFKEQ. The CDR3 runs to 16 residues. As DNA, the CDR3 is TGTGCCAGCAGCCAGGGGGACAGGAGAATAACCTACGAGCAGTACTTC. Its protein is CASSQGDRRITYEQYF.

The chain is built from TRBV2 and TRBJ2-2; 13 bases are shared with TRBD2. The V gene's germline CDR1 is SNHLY and CDR2 FYNNEI. Losses at the gene ends were 11 bases for V and 0 bases for J; bases not matched to a gene: 12. The CDR3 extends over 18 amino acids. The CDR3 nucleotides are TGTGCCTTCAACCCGGGACTAGCGGGGCCCTCGAACACCGGGGAGCTGTTTTTT. This gives the protein CAFNPGLAGPSNTGELFF.

The gene calls are TRBV5-1 and TRBJ2-3; 12 nucleotides match TRBD2. Germline CDR1 reads SGHRS; CDR2 reads YFSETQ. The CDR3 has 15 amino acids. The ends lost 4 bases at V and 3 bases at J; junction bases unmatched: 3. The CDR3 loop is CASSIGTSGTDTQYF. CDR3 DNA: TGCGCCAGCAGCATCGGGACTAGCGGGACAGATACGCAGTATTTT.

The rearrangement joins TRBV9 to TRBJ2-2; D not resolved. The CDR3 sequence is 15 residues long. CDR1 and CDR2 from the germline V gene are SGDLS and YYNGEE. The V end was cut by 0 bases, the J end by 5 bases, with 11 bases between. CDR3 residues: CASSVEPRVTGELFF. In nucleotides, the CDR3 is TGTGCCAGCAGCGTAGAACCTAGGGTGACCGGGGAGCTGTTTTTT.

This clonotype was observed a handful of times. The CDR3: CASSLVDIGANVLTF. CDR3 bases: TGTGCCAGCAGCTTAGTCGACATTGGGGCCAACGTCCTGACTTTC. J is TRBJ2-6 and V is TRBV11-3; no clear D. V gave up 1 base and J gave up 3 bases, with 7 bases separating them. This CDR3 contains 15 residues. Germline values: CDR1 SGHNT, CDR2 YENEEA.

V usage is TRBV6-6 and J usage is TRBJ2-4; no definite D call. Trimming shortened V by 6 bases and J by 5 bases, and 5 bases separated the two germline ends. CDR1 and CDR2 from the germline V gene are MNHNY and SVGAGI (reference sequence). The CDR3 is 11 residues long. CDR3 DNA: TGTGCCAGCAGAACACAAAACATTCAGTACTTC. Residues: CASRTQNIQYF.

The rearrangement links TRBV7-8 to TRBJ1-1; unclear D gene. Looked up from germline, CDR1 is SGHVS and CDR2 is FQNEAQ. Trimming removed 4 bases at V and 2 bases at J, with 8 bases between. The CDR3 loop spans 13 amino acids. The CDR3 sequence is CASSYRQNTEAFF. CDR3 sequence (DNA): TGTGCCAGCAGCTATAGACAAAACACTGAAGCTTTCTTT.

This clonotype was seen repeatedly, ten times or more. The rearrangement links TRBV12-3 or TRBV12-4 to TRBJ2-3; no clear D. V gave up 6 bases and J gave up 2 bases, with 15 bases separating them. This CDR3 contains 15 residues. CDR3 bases: TGTGCCAGCAGCAGCTCGGACCGTTCCACAGATACGCAGTATTTT. Encoded protein: CASSSSDRSTDTQYF.

This clonotype has just a few counts. The rearrangement joins TRBV5-8 to TRBJ2-3; D might be TRBD2 (5 bases). The CDR3 spans 14 residues. The germline V and J ends were trimmed by 2 bases and 3 bases, with 10 bases remaining between them. Germline CDR1 is SGHTS and CDR2 is YDEGEE. The CDR3 protein is CASSFWGETDTQYF. The CDR3 DNA follows: TGTGCCAGCAGCTTTTGGGGAGAAACAGATACGCAGTATTTT.

V gene TRBV7-2 combines with J gene TRBJ2-1; 12 nucleotides align to TRBD1. CDR1 and CDR2 (germline): SGHTA, FQGNSA. There are 16 residues in the CDR3. V shed 5 bases, J shed 8 bases, and the junction held 10 bases outside the gene matches. CDR3 region: CASSPRDRGLRDEQFF. The CDR3 nucleotides are TGTGCCAGCAGCCCCCGGGACAGGGGGCTAAGGGATGAGCAGTTCTTC. Full variable domain (remainder filled in from reference TRBV7-2 and TRBJ2-1): GAGVSQSPSNKVTEKGKDVELRCDPISGHTALYWYRQSLGQGLEFLIYFQGNSAPDKSGLPSDRFSAERTGGSVSTLTIQRTQQEDSAVYLCASSPRDRGLRDEQFFGPGTRLTVL.

V and J are TRBV6-2 or TRBV6-3 and TRBJ2-2; 10 bases are a match to TRBD1. J gave up 3 bases and V 11 bases, and 3 bases lay outside the gene matches. The CDR3 covers 13 residues. Germline V gene lookup returns CDR1 MNHEY and CDR2 SVGEGT. Here the CDR3 DNA reads TGTGCCGCGGGACAGGGGTACACCGGGGAGCTGTTTTTT. Its protein is CAAGQGYTGELFF.

This clonotype was seen only a few times. The V and J genes are TRBV4-2 and TRBJ2-7; D is possibly TRBD2 (6 bases). In germline, CDR1 is LGHNA, CDR2 YNFKEQ. The V gene lost 1 base and the J gene lost 7 bases, with 20 bases spanning the gap. The CDR3 has 16 amino acids. CDR3 sequence (DNA): TGTGCCAGCAGCCAAGGAGAGGGTGGGGGGACCGGGGAGCAGTACTTC. Encoded protein: CASSQGEGGGTGEQYF.

The V gene is TRBV7-3, the J gene TRBJ2-2, with 8 bases lining up with TRBD1. The CDR3 has 14 amino acids. V gave up 3 bases and J gave up 7 bases; unmatched junction bases: 4. Germline V CDR1 and CDR2: SGHTA, FQGTGA. In nucleotides, the CDR3 is TGTGCCAGCAGCTTGCAGGGGGCCGGCGGGGAGCTGTTTTTT. Residues: CASSLQGAGGELFF. The complete variable domain, with remaining parts taken from reference TRBV7-3 and TRBJ2-2, reads GAGVSQTPSNKVTEKGKYVELRCDPISGHTALYWYRQSLGQGPEFLIYFQGTGAADDSGLPNDRFFAVRPEGSVSTLKIQRTERGDSAVYLCASSLQGAGGELFFGEGSRLTVL.

This rearrangement joins TRBV20-1 to TRBJ2-4; perhaps TRBD1 as D (6 bases). There are 13 residues in the CDR3. CDR1 is DFQATT and CDR2 is SNEGSKA in the germline V gene (reference sequence). V dropped 8 bases and J dropped 1 base, with 12 bases sitting between them. The CDR3 DNA reads as TGCAGTCCAAACAGGGATGCCAAAAACATTCAGTACTTC. This gives the protein CSPNRDAKNIQYF.

The chain combines TRBV7-2 with TRBJ1-3, with 9 bases that match TRBD1. Germline loops: CDR1 SGHTA, CDR2 FQGNSA. CDR3 length: 14 amino acids. Trimming at V came to 5 bases and at J to 5 bases, leaving 4 bases not matched to a gene. DNA for the CDR3: TGTGCCAGCAGCCCCGGACAGGGGAGAAACACCATATATTTT. Protein: CASSPGQGRNTIYF.

This chain joins TRBV12-3 or TRBV12-4 and TRBJ2-7, with TRBD1 as a possible D gene (5 bases). CDR3 length: 13 amino acids. Trimming shortened V by 2 bases and J by 6 bases, and 11 bases separated the two germline ends. CDR3 loop: CASSLQGSGEQYF. CDR3 coding DNA: TGTGCCAGCAGTTTACAGGGTTCGGGCGAGCAGTACTTC.